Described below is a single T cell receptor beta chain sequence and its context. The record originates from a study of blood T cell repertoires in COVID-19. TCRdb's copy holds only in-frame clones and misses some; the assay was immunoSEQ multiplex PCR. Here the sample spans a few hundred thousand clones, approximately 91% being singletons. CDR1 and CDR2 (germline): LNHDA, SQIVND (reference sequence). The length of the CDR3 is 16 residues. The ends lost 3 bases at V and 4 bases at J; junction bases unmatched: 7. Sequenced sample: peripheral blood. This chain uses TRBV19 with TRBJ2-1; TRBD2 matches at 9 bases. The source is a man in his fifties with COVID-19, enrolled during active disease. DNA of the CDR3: TGTGCCAGTAGTATTTCAGCGGGAGGCCATTACAATGAGCAGTTCTTC. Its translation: CASSISAGGHYNEQFF.